Listed below are T cell receptor beta chains from one sample, sequenced in a study of vaccination effects on CD4 cells after COVID-19. For these TCRs, the target antigens are not known. Profiling relied on immunoSEQ multiplex PCR, and the TCRdb table lists in-frame clones only, not all of them. Altogether approximately 74,000 clones are present, around 73% being singletons, with the ten largest covering about 2.3%. The sequences come from CD4+ T cells from PBMCs cultured without peptide, collected after COVID-19 vaccination. All receptors derive from a human donor who received a COVID-19 vaccine. Each CDR3 is given with its conserved first and last residue. D genes are given only for firm matches. Only some rows state a clone size, as once, few, many or a class for expanded clones.

CDR3aa	CDR3nt	d_gene	j_gene	v_gene	abundance
CASSLAKGLAVLGELFF	TGTGCCAGCAGCTTAGCGAAAGGACTAGCGGTGCTCGGGGAGCTGTTTTTT	TRBD2	TRBJ2-2	TRBV7-2	once
CASSRVNTGELFF	TGTGCCAGTTCCCGGGTAAACACCGGGGAGCTGTTTTTT	-	TRBJ2-2	TRBV6-5	-
CASSDPGTSGELFF	TGCGCCAGCAGTGACCCCGGGACATCCGGGGAGCTGTTTTTT	-	TRBJ2-2	TRBV10-1	-
CASTLKRGELGNTIYF	TGTGCCAGCACCCTCAAGAGGGGAGAGCTCGGAAACACCATATATTTT	-	TRBJ1-3	TRBV3-1/TRBV3-2	-
CASSQKGIPNEKLFF	TGTGCCAGCAGCCAGAAGGGCATTCCTAATGAAAAACTGTTTTTT	-	TRBJ1-4	TRBV3-1/TRBV3-2	few
CASSQVTGKGDWGYTF	TGCGCCAGCAGCCAAGTAACAGGGAAAGGGGATTGGGGCTACACCTTC	-	TRBJ1-2	TRBV4-1	-
CASSVGGGNQPQHF	TGTGCCAGCAGTGTCGGGGGTGGCAATCAGCCCCAGCATTTT	-	TRBJ1-5	TRBV2	few
CASSIDIYNEQFF	TGTGCCAGCAGCATAGACATTTACAATGAGCAGTTCTTC	-	TRBJ2-1	TRBV7-3	-
CASMRTGTEAFF	TGTGCCAGCATGCGAACGGGGACTGAAGCTTTCTTT	-	TRBJ1-1	TRBV6-5	-
CASSPTGNSGNTIYF	TGTGCCAGCTCACCCACAGGGAACTCTGGAAACACCATATATTTT	-	TRBJ1-3	TRBV18	-
CASGITTDTQYF	TGTGCCAGCGGGATAACCACAGATACGCAGTATTTT	-	TRBJ2-3	TRBV2	few
CASTLEGGQPQHF	TGTGCCAGTACCCTAGAGGGAGGTCAGCCCCAGCATTTT	-	TRBJ1-5	TRBV19	-
CASSFSGTIPQETQYF	TGCGCCAGCAGCTTCTCAGGGACAATCCCCCAAGAGACCCAGTACTTC	-	TRBJ2-5	TRBV5-1	-
CASSTPTGPDTQYF	TGTGCCAGCAGCACTCCGACAGGGCCAGATACGCAGTATTTT	TRBD1	TRBJ2-3	TRBV5-5	-
CASSVGAATNEKLFF	TGTGCCAGCAGCGTAGGGGCGGCAACTAATGAAAAACTGTTTTTT	-	TRBJ1-4	TRBV9	few
CASSLVSPAEAFF	TGTGCCAGCAGTTTAGTCAGTCCCGCTGAAGCTTTCTTT	-	TRBJ1-1	TRBV28	once
CATSRVGGTIRGYTF	TGTGCCACCAGCAGAGTGGGCGGAACTATTCGGGGCTACACCTTC	-	TRBJ1-2	TRBV15	-
CASSLGGLAGGSTDTQYF	TGCGCCAGCAGCTTGGGGGGACTAGCGGGGGGCAGCACAGATACGCAGTATTTT	TRBD2	TRBJ2-3	TRBV5-1	once
CASSGVRGKWETQYF	TGTGCCAGCAGTGGGGTCAGGGGGAAATGGGAGACCCAGTACTTC	TRBD1	TRBJ2-5	TRBV2	once
CATNSWGAGTEAFF	TGTGCCACCAACTCCTGGGGGGCGGGCACTGAAGCTTTCTTT	-	TRBJ1-1	TRBV27	-
CASSRPTGRDHEKLFF	TGTGCCAGCAGCCGACCGACAGGTCGTGATCACGAAAAACTGTTTTTT	-	TRBJ1-4	TRBV7-3	-
CASEGRLAGGPNTGELFF	TGTGCCAGCGAAGGGAGGCTAGCGGGGGGGCCGAACACCGGGGAGCTGTTTTTT	TRBD2	TRBJ2-2	TRBV7-3	-
CASSVDVNTEAFF	TGTGCCAGCAGTGTAGATGTTAACACTGAAGCTTTCTTT	-	TRBJ1-1	TRBV25-1	-
CASSIWGNSPLHF	TGTGCCAGCAGTATTTGGGGGAATTCACCCCTCCACTTT	-	TRBJ1-6	TRBV7-9	-
CASSSYGQQGSYGYTF	TGTGCCAGCAGCTCCTACGGGCAACAGGGGAGCTATGGCTACACCTTC	TRBD1	TRBJ1-2	TRBV7-2	-